This passage covers 8 T cell receptor beta chains from one sample sequenced in a study of tumor and adjacent non-tumor tissue in lung cancer. No cell sorting was done before RNA was extracted from the tissue. More than 3 cm separated this lung sample from the edge of the tumor. Three rounds of nested PCR, following a modified ARM-PCR protocol, produced the TCRbeta library. One entry per CDR3 protein results from TCRdb running MiXCR on the multiplex PCR reads. The sample has 60,000 to 70,000 distinct CDR3 sequences, around three quarters seen once. The sample consisted of distant non-tumor lung tissue. The source is a man in his sixties with non-small cell lung cancer.

About this clonotype itself: The missing conserved phenylalanine or tryptophan at the end of this CDR3 makes a read error likely. The gene calls are TRBV20-1 and TRBJ2-7, with D possibly TRBD2 on 5 matching bases. V dropped 7 bases and J dropped 4 bases, with 11 bases sitting between them. The CDR3 consists of 11 residues. Germline V gene data show CDR1 as DFQATT and CDR2 as SNEGSKA (reference sequence). The CDR3 region is CSVSSWYEQYY. CDR3 nucleotides: TGCAGTGTATCTAGCTGGTACGAGCAGTACTAC.

Of note for this clonotype: The junction and the germline gene differ at one end; a read error may be behind it. The gene calls are TRBV10-3 and TRBJ2-2; 8 nucleotides align to TRBD1. In germline, CDR1 is ENHRY, CDR2 SYGVKD. This CDR3 contains 14 residues. The CDR3 nucleotides are TGTGCCATCACTGGACAGGGAAAAACCGGGGAGTTGTTTTTT. Its translation is CAITGQGKTGELFF.

V is TRBV6-2 or TRBV6-3 and J is TRBJ1-5; no clear D. The CDR3 length is 15 residues. Trimming removed 3 bases from V and 15 bases from J, with 24 bases in between. Germline V gene data show CDR1 as MNHEY and CDR2 as SVGEGT. The CDR3, as DNA: TGTGCCAGCAGTTATGATAGGCTCGCCAATCAGCCACGGCATTTT. Translated: CASSYDRLANQPRHF.

This clonotype is medium-sized (0.01 to 0.1%) by share. The CDR3 DNA is TGCAGCGTTGTTGACCGGGACAGAACGAACACCGGGGAGCTGTTTTTT. Encoded protein: CSVVDRDRTNTGELFF. The chain combines TRBV29-1 with TRBJ2-2; 7 bases match TRBD1. CDR1 and CDR2 (germline): SQVTM, ANQGSEA. The CDR3 is 16 amino acids. V lost 4 bases, J lost 0 bases, and 8 bases stayed unmatched.

The DNA for the CDR3 is TGTGCCAGCAGTCGCTCGGCGGGAGGGCCGGGTGAGCAGTTCTTC. Encoded protein: CASSRSAGGPGEQFF. V is TRBV11-2 and J is TRBJ2-1; TRBD2 matches 9 bases. Germline V CDR1 and CDR2: SGHAT, FQNNGV. The CDR3 extends over 15 amino acids. The ends lost 6 bases at V and 9 bases at J; junction bases unmatched: 12.

To note about this clonotype: An end of the junction does not agree with germline; a read error may underlie this. The V gene is TRBV28, the J gene TRBJ1-2; no clear D gene. CDR3 length: 14 residues. Germline loops: CDR1 MDHEN, CDR2 SYDVKM. CDR3 amino acids: CASSPLETKNGYTF. The CDR3 nucleotides are TGTGCCAGCAGTCCACTAGAGACTAAAAATGGCTATACCTTC.

To note about this clonotype: It may be a read error: a sequence one base away is much more abundant. This rearrangement joins TRBV7-9 to TRBJ2-1; TRBD2 agrees at 8 bases. The CDR3 has 16 amino acids. The V segment lost 5 bases and the J segment 5 bases; nucleotides outside the gene matches: 11. From germline, CDR1 is SEHNR and CDR2 FQNEAQ (reference sequence). CDR3: CASSRSGTSDHNEQFF. The CDR3 region has the DNA TGTGCCAGCAGCCGCTCCGGGACTAGTGATCACAATGAGCAGTTCTTC.

Turning to this clonotype: A read error may produce the germline difference seen at one junction end. J is TRBJ2-2 and V is TRBV6-6, with 13 bases fitting TRBD2. Germline loops: CDR1 MNHNY, CDR2 SVGAGI (reference sequence). The CDR3 is 17 amino acids. The CDR3 protein is CASILPGLAGETGELFF. The CDR3 DNA reads TGTGCCAGCATTCTACCTGGACTAGCGGGAGAGACCGGGGAGCTGTTTTTC.